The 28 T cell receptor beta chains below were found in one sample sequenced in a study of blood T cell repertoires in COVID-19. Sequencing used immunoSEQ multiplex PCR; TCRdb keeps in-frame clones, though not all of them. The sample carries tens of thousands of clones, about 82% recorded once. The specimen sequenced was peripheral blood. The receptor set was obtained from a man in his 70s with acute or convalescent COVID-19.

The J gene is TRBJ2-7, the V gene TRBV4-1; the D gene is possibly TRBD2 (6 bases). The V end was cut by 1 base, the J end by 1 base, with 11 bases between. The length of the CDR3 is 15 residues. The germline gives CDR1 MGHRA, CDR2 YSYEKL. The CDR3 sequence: CASSQGGVRSYEQYF. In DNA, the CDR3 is TGCGCCAGCAGCCAAGGGGGGGTGAGGTCCTACGAGCAGTACTTC.

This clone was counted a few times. The CDR3 here is CASSLDGANQPQHF. CDR3 bases: TGTGCCAGCAGCCTAGATGGGGCTAATCAGCCCCAGCATTTT. The genes are TRBV7-9 and TRBJ1-5, with a possible D match to TRBD1 (5 bases). The germline gives CDR1 SEHNR, CDR2 FQNEAQ (reference sequence). Trimming removed 5 bases from V and 4 bases from J, with 12 bases in between. This CDR3 is built from 14 residues.

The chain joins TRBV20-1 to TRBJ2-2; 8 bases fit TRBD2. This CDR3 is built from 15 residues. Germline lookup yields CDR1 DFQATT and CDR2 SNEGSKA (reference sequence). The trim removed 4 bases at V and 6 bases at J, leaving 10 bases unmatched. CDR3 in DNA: TGCAGTGCTAATGATCCGGGGGGGCCCCCCGGGGAGCTGTTTTTT. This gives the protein CSANDPGGPPGELFF.

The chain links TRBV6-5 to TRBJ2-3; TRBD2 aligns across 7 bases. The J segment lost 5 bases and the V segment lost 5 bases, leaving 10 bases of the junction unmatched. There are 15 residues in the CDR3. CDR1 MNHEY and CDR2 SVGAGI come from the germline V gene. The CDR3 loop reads CASSLGRGTGDTQYF. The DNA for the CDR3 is TGTGCCAGCAGTCTTGGGCGGGGGACGGGAGATACGCAGTATTTT.

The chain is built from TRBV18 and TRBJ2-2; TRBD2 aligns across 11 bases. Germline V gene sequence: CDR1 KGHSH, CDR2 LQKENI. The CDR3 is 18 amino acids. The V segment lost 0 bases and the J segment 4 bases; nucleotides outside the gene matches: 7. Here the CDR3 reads CASSPPRGLAASTGELFF. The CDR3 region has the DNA TGTGCCAGCTCACCACCCCGGGGACTAGCGGCTTCCACCGGGGAGCTGTTTTTT.

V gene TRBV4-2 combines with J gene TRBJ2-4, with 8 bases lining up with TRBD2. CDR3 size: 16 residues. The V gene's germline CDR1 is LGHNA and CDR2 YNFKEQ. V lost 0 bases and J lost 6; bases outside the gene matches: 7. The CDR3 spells CASSQEGIAGRNIQYF. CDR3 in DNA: TGTGCCAGCAGCCAAGAAGGAATAGCGGGGCGAAACATTCAGTACTTC.

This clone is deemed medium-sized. CDR3 region: CASSQGAGDEQYF. The CDR3, as DNA: TGCGCCAGCAGCCAGGGGGCTGGGGACGAGCAGTACTTC. V gene TRBV5-1 combines with J gene TRBJ2-7; 8 bases are a match to TRBD1. Trimming at V came to 4 bases and at J to 5 bases, leaving 5 bases not matched to a gene. The germline V gene has CDR1 SGHRS and CDR2 YFSETQ. The CDR3 has 13 amino acids.

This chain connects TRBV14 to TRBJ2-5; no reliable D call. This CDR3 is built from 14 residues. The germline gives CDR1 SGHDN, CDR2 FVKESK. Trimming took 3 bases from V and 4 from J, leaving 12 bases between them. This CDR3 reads CASSHPASGETQYF. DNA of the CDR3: TGTGCCAGCAGCCATCCTGCCTCAGGAGAGACCCAGTACTTC. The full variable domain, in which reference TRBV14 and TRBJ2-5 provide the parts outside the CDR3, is EAGVTQFPSHSVIEKGQTVTLRCDPISGHDNLYWYRRVMGKEIKFLLHFVKESKQDESGMPNNRFLAERTGGTYSTLKVQPAELEDSGVYFCASSHPASGETQYFGPGTRLLVL.

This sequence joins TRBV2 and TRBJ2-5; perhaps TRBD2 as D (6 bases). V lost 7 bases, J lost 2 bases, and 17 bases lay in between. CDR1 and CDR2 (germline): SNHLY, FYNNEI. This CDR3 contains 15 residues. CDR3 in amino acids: CASNLEGGTQETQYF. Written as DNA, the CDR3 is TGTGCCAGCAACCTCGAGGGCGGGACTCAAGAGACCCAGTACTTC.

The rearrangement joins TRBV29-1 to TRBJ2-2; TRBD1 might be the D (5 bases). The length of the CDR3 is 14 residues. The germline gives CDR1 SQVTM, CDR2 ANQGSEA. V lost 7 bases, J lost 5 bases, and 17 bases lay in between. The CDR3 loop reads CSAGTGLGTGELFF. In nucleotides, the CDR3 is TGCAGCGCCGGAACAGGCTTAGGGACCGGGGAGCTGTTTTTT.

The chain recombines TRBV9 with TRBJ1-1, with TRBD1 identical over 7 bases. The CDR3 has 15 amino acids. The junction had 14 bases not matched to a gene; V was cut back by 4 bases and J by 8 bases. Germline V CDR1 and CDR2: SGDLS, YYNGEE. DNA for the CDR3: TGTGCCAGCAGCAGCCAACAGGGGACCTTTTCCGAAGCTTTCTTT. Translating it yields CASSSQQGTFSEAFF.

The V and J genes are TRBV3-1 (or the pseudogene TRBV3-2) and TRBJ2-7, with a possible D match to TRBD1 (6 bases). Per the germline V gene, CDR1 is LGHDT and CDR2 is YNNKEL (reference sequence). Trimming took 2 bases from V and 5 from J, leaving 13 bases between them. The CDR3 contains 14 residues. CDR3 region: CASSQSRGTNEQYF. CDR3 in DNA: TGTGCCAGCAGCCAATCCAGGGGAACGAACGAGCAGTACTTC.

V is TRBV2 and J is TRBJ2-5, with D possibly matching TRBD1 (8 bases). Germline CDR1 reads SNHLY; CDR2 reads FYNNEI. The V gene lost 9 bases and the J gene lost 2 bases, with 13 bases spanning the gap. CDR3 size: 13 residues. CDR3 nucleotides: TGTGCCAGAACAGGGGGAGGGCAAGAGACCCAGTACTTC. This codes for CARTGGGQETQYF.

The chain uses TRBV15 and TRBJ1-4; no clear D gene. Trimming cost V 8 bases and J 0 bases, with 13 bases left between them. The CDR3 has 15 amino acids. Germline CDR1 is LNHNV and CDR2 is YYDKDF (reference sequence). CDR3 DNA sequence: TGTGCCACCCGCCTACTTGATGCAACTAATGAAAAACTGTTTTTT. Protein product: CATRLLDATNEKLFF.

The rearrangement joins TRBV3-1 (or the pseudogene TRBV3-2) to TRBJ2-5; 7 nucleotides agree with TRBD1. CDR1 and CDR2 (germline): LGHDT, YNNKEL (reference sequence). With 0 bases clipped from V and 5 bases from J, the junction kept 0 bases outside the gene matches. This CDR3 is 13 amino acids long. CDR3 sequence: CASSQETGETQYF. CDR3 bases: TGTGCCAGCAGCCAAGAGACAGGGGAGACCCAGTACTTC.

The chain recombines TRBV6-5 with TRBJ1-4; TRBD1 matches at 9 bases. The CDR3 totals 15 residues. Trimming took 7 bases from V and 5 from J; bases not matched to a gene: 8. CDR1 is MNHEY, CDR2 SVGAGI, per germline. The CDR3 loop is CASKVTGTGNEKLFF. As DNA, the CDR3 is TGTGCCAGCAAGGTGACCGGGACAGGGAATGAAAAACTGTTTTTT.

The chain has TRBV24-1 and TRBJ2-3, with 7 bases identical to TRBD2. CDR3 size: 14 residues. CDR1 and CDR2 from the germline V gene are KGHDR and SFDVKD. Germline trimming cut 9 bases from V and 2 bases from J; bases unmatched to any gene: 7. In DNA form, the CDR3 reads TGTGCCACCGCCAGGGCGGGGGACACAGATACGCAGTATTTT. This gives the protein CATARAGDTDTQYF.

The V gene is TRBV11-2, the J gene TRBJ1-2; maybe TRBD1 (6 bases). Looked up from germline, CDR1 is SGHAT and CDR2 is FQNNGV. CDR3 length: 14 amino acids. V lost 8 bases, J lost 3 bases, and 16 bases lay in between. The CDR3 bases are TGTGCCAGCGTCCCCCTCGGGGGGCACTATGGCTACACCTTC. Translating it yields CASVPLGGHYGYTF.

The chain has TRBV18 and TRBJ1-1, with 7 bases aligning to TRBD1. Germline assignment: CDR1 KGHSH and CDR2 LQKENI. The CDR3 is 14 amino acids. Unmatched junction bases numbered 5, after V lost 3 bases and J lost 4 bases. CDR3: CASSPLQGPTEAFF. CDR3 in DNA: TGTGCCAGCTCACCGTTACAGGGGCCCACTGAAGCTTTCTTT.

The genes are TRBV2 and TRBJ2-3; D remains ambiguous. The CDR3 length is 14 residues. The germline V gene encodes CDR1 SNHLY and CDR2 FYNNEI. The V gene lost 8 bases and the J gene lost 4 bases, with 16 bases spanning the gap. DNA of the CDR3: TGTGCCAGCGGAGACCGTACCTCCCCAGATACGCAGTATTTT. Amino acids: CASGDRTSPDTQYF.

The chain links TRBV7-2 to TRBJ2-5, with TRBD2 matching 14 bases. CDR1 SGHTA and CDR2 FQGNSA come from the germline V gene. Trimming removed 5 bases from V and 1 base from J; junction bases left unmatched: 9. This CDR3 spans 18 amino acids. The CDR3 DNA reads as TGTGCCAGCAGCCTCCTTAGGACTAGCGGGGGGTCCCAAGAGACCCAGTACTTC. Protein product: CASSLLRTSGGSQETQYF.

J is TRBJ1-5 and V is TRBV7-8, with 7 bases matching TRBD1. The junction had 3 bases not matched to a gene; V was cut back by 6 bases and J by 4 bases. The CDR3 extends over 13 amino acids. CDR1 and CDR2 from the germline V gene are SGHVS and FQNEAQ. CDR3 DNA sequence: TGTGCCAGCAGTCCGACAGGGAATCAGCCCCAGCATTTT. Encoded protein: CASSPTGNQPQHF.

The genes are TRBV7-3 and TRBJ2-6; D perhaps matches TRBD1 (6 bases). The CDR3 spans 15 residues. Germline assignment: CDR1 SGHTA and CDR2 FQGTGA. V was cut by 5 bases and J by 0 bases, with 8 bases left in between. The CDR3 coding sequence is TGTGCCAGCAGCCCACAGGGCTCTGGGGCCAACGTCCTGACTTTC. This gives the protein CASSPQGSGANVLTF.

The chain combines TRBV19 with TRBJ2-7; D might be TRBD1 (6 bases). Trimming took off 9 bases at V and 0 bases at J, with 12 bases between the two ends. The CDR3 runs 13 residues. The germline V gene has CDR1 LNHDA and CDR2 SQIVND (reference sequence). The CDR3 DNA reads TGTGCCAGCCGCCGACAGGACTCCTACGAGCAGTACTTC. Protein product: CASRRQDSYEQYF. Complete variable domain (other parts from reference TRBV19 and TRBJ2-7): DGGITQSPKYLFRKEGQNVTLSCEQNLNHDAMYWYRQDPGQGLRLIYYSQIVNDFQKGDIAEGYSVSREKKESFPLTVTSAQKNPTAFYLCASRRQDSYEQYFGPGTRLTVT.

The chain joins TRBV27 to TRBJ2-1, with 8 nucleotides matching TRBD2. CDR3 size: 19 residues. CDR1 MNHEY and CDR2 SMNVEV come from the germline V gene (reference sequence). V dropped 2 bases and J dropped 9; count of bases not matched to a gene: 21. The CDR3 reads CASSLPPKLAGSLVGEQFF. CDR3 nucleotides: TGTGCCAGCAGTTTACCACCGAAATTAGCGGGGTCCTTGGTCGGTGAGCAGTTCTTC.

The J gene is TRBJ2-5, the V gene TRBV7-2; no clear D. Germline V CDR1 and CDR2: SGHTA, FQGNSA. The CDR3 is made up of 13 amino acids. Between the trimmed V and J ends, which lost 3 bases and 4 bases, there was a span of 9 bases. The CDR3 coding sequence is TGTGCCAGCAGCTTGTCCCTAGGAGAGACCCAGTACTTC. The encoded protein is CASSLSLGETQYF.

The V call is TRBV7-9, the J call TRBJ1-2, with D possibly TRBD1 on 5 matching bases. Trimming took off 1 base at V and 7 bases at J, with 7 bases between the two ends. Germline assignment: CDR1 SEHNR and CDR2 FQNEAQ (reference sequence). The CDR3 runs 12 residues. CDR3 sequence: CASSLDGGGYTF. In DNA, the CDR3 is TGTGCCAGCAGCTTAGACGGGGGTGGCTACACCTTC.

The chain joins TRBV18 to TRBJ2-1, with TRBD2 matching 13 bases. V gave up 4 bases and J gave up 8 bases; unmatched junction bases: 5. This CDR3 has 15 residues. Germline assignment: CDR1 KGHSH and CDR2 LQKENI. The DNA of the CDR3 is TGTGCCAGCTCACACCGGACTAGCGGGGGTGATGAGCAGTTCTTC. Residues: CASSHRTSGGDEQFF. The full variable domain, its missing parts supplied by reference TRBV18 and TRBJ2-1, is NAGVMQNPRHLVRRRGQEARLRCSPMKGHSHVYWYRQLPEEGLKFMVYLQKENIIDESGMPKERFSAEFPKEGPSILRIQQVVRGDSAAYFCASSHRTSGGDEQFFGPGTRLTVL.